The 11 T cell receptor beta chains in this list originate from one sample, sequenced in a study of beta chain features in type 1 diabetes. Isolated RNA was reverse transcribed in full, so expressed TCRB transcripts were sequenced. TCRdb's copy holds only in-frame clones and misses some; the assay was immunoSEQ multiplex PCR. The sample holds roughly 310,000 clones, 11% seen once. Sequencing input: naive CD4+ T cells from blood. These receptor sequences come from a woman between 25 and 40 years old in good health.

In its sample, this clone was seen a few times. The chain employs TRBV28 and TRBJ1-4; TRBD1 is a possible D gene (6 bases). V lost 7 bases and J lost 0, with 18 bases in between. The CDR3 extends over 17 amino acids. CDR1 and CDR2 (germline): MDHEN, SYDVKM. CDR3 protein: CASISPTGVSTNEKLFF. CDR3 bases: TGTGCCAGCATTTCGCCGACAGGAGTTTCAACTAATGAAAAACTGTTTTTT.

The genes are TRBV7-9 and TRBJ1-2; D remains unclear. V lost 2 bases and J lost 0, with 10 bases in between. This CDR3 region has 15 residues. Germline V gene sequence: CDR1 SEHNR, CDR2 FQNEAQ (reference sequence). This CDR3 reads CASSLRAGANYGYTF. The CDR3 DNA follows: TGTGCCAGCAGCTTACGGGCGGGAGCTAACTATGGCTACACCTTC.

As to this clone: Within the sample, other DNA sequences also encode this same CDR3. The V and J genes are TRBV15 and TRBJ1-1, with D perhaps TRBD1 (6 bases). The CDR3 length is 14 residues. Germline V lookup: CDR1 LNHNV, CDR2 YYDKDF (reference sequence). Trimming shortened V by 0 bases and J by 4 bases, and 9 bases separated the two germline ends. CDR3 bases: TGTGCCACCAGCAGAGATAGGGGGGGCACTGAAGCTTTCTTT. Translating it yields CATSRDRGGTEAFF.

This clone appeared a few times. The J gene is TRBJ2-7, the V gene TRBV9; 8 bases fit TRBD2. V dropped 0 bases and J dropped 5; count of bases not matched to a gene: 7. The germline CDR1 and CDR2 sequences are SGDLS and YYNGEE. This CDR3 spans 15 amino acids. The CDR3 DNA follows: TGTGCCAGCAGCGTAGCCAGCGGGGGCTTTGACGAGCAGTACTTC. Amino acids: CASSVASGGFDEQYF.

This clone was seen more than once but under ten times. V is TRBV7-3 and J is TRBJ1-2, with TRBD1 matching 9 bases. V dropped 1 base and J dropped 8; count of bases not matched to a gene: 5. The germline V gene encodes CDR1 SGHTA and CDR2 FQGTGA. The CDR3 contains 14 residues. CDR3 DNA: TGTGCCAGCAGCTTAAGGGACAGGGAGAGCGGCTACACCTTC. Translated, it gives CASSLRDRESGYTF. Drawing the rest from reference TRBV7-3 and TRBJ1-2, the complete variable domain is GAGVSQTPSNKVTEKGKYVELRCDPISGHTALYWYRQSLGQGPEFLIYFQGTGAADDSGLPNDRFFAVRPEGSVSTLKIQRTERGDSAVYLCASSLRDRESGYTFGSGTRLTVV.

The chain recombines TRBV19 with TRBJ2-7; 10 nucleotides line up with TRBD2. CDR3 length equals 13 residues. Germline V gene data show CDR1 as LNHDA and CDR2 as SQIVND (reference sequence). Trimming took 10 bases from V and 5 from J; bases not matched to a gene: 8. The CDR3 here is CATRLAGTDEQYF. CDR3 in DNA: TGTGCCACCCGACTAGCGGGCACTGACGAGCAGTACTTC.

This chain joins TRBV5-4 and TRBJ2-7; 7 bases agree with TRBD2. Germline CDR1 reads SGHNT; CDR2 reads YYREEE (reference sequence). The CDR3 contains 16 residues. V trimming: 4 bases; J trimming: 6 bases; junction bases outside the gene matches: 16. CDR3 amino acids: CASSEAGTISLREQYF. In nucleotides, the CDR3 is TGTGCCAGCAGCGAAGCCGGGACTATAAGTCTTCGCGAGCAGTACTTC.

This clone was seen more than once but under ten times. The rearrangement uses TRBV9 and TRBJ2-5; 11 positions agree with TRBD1. The CDR3 is 15 amino acids. CDR1 and CDR2 (germline): SGDLS, YYNGEE. Trimming took 1 base from V and 5 from J; bases not matched to a gene: 4. The CDR3, as DNA: TGTGCCAGCAGCGTATCCGGACAGGGGGCTGAGACCCAGTACTTC. The encoded protein is CASSVSGQGAETQYF.

This clone occurred a few times. The chain is built from TRBV7-8 and TRBJ2-5, with D possibly being TRBD1 (6 bases). This CDR3 contains 15 residues. Trimming took off 5 bases at V and 4 bases at J, with 17 bases between the two ends. CDR1 is SGHVS and CDR2 is FQNEAQ in the germline V gene. For the CDR3, the DNA is TGTGCCAGCAGCCCCGGGATAGGGGGAATAGAGACCCAGTACTTC. Protein product: CASSPGIGGIETQYF.

The chain has TRBV7-6 and TRBJ2-1, with 9 nucleotides matching TRBD2. After removal of 1 base from V and 10 bases from J, the junction contained 14 bases not matched to a gene. CDR3 size: 17 residues. Germline V lookup: CDR1 SGHVS, CDR2 FNYEAQ. CDR3 in amino acids: CASSLVSGSRPPREQFF. The CDR3 bases are TGTGCCAGCAGCTTAGTTAGCGGGAGCCGTCCCCCCAGAGAGCAGTTCTTC.

V usage is TRBV4-3 and J usage is TRBJ2-3; D unresolved. The germline CDR1 and CDR2 sequences are LGHNA and YSLEER. V was shortened by 0 bases and J by 1 base, with 8 bases between the two germline ends. CDR3 length: 15 residues. The CDR3 DNA follows: TGCGCCAGCAGCCAAGATCAGGTCCGCACAGATACGCAGTATTTT. Protein sequence: CASSQDQVRTDTQYF.